The rows below give T cell receptor beta chains drawn from one sample of a study of shared clonotypes between healthy human individuals. TCRdb's copy holds only in-frame clones and misses some; the assay was immunoSEQ multiplex PCR. The sample yields 450,000 to 550,000 clones, 70% to 80% seen once. Sequences were obtained from PBMCs. The receptors stem from a middle-aged woman in good health. Some clones in this sample may be carry-over from other donors' samples. Both conserved end residues are part of each CDR3. A D gene is named only where the DNA matches it firmly. Rows may omit the clone size; those that give it use once, few, many or a size class.

TRBV7-9	TRBJ2-1	NA	NA	CASSPHGTPYNEQFF	TGTGCCAGCAGCCCCCATGGGACCCCCTACAATGAGCAGTTCTTC
TRBV4-3	TRBJ2-1	NA	NA	CASSQDSWREGSYNEQFF	TGCGCCAGCAGCCAAGATTCGTGGCGGGAAGGGTCCTACAATGAGCAGTTCTTC
TRBV6-5	TRBJ1-3	NA	NA	CASSFGNTIYF	TGTGCCAGCAGTTTTGGTAACACCATATATTTT
TRBV2	TRBJ2-7	TRBD1	NA	CASRRQGISYEQYF	TGTGCCAGCAGAAGACAGGGAATCTCCTACGAGCAGTACTTC
TRBV7-9	TRBJ2-5	TRBD2	NA	CASSLGISGRVETQYF	TGTGCCAGCAGCTTAGGGATCAGCGGGAGGGTAGAGACCCAGTACTTC
TRBV10-2	TRBJ2-1	TRBD2	NA	CASSDPWTSGRVEQFF	TGCGCCAGCAGTGACCCGTGGACTAGCGGGAGGGTTGAGCAGTTCTTC
TRBV2	TRBJ1-3	TRBD1	NA	CASSVTGFGNTIYF	TGTGCCAGCAGTGTGACAGGGTTTGGAAACACCATATATTTT
TRBV11-2	TRBJ2-5	TRBD1	once	CASSSTGATLKTQYF	TGTGCCAGCAGCTCGACAGGGGCGACTTTAAAGACCCAGTACTTC
TRBV4-1	TRBJ2-7	TRBD2	NA	CASSPLWTSGRALGGRTYEQYF	TGCGCCAGCAGCCCGCTTTGGACTAGCGGGAGGGCTTTGGGAGGCCGCACCTACGAGCAGTACTTC
TRBV9	TRBJ2-3	TRBD2	NA	CASGSGGPDTQYF	TGTGCCAGCGGGTCGGGGGGTCCAGATACGCAGTATTTT
TRBV19	TRBJ2-7	NA	NA	CASSIGGEQYF	TGTGCCAGTAGTATTGGGGGCGAGCAGTACTTC
TRBV18	TRBJ1-1	TRBD1	few	CASSPETGERTEAFF	TGTGCCAGCTCACCAGAAACAGGGGAGCGCACTGAAGCTTTCTTT
TRBV6-5	TRBJ1-2	TRBD1	NA	CASSYRGQSYGYTF	TGTGCCAGCAGTTATCGGGGACAGAGCTATGGCTACACCTTC
TRBV19	TRBJ2-1	TRBD2	few	CASSPRERDNMNEQFF	TGTGCCAGTAGTCCTCGCGAGCGGGATAATATGAATGAGCAGTTCTTC
TRBV5-1	TRBJ1-1	NA	NA	CASSLSGQGNTEAFF	TGCGCCAGCAGCTTGTCGGGGCAGGGGAACACTGAAGCTTTCTTT
TRBV27	TRBJ2-5	NA	NA	CASSFIGAGGETQYF	TGTGCCAGCAGTTTTATAGGGGCCGGCGGAGAGACCCAGTACTTC
TRBV15	TRBJ1-5	NA	NA	CATSRDSGSNQPQHF	TGTGCCACCAGCAGAGATTCCGGCAGCAATCAGCCCCAGCATTTT
TRBV5-1	TRBJ2-7	NA	NA	CASSLRAGDYEQYF	TGCGCCAGCAGCTTGCGGGCAGGGGACTACGAGCAGTACTTC
TRBV10-3	TRBJ2-1	NA	NA	CAISESSSSYNEQFF	TGTGCCATCAGTGAGTCCTCGAGCTCCTACAATGAGCAGTTCTTC
TRBV28	TRBJ1-6	NA	NA	CASSPLAGPLYNSPLHF	TGTGCCAGCAGTCCCCTGGCGGGTCCCCTCTATAATTCACCCCTCCACTTT
TRBV4-2	TRBJ2-2	TRBD2	NA	CASSQDGRGRATGELFF	TGTGCCAGCAGCCAAGATGGGAGGGGAAGAGCCACCGGGGAGCTGTTTTTT
TRBV7-2	TRBJ2-1	NA	NA	CASSQGPENEQFF	TGTGCCAGCAGCCAGGGACCCGAAAATGAGCAGTTCTTC
TRBV5-1	TRBJ1-3	TRBD1	NA	CASSIAGQGANTIYF	TGCGCCAGCAGCATCGCGGGACAGGGGGCAAACACCATATATTTT
TRBV27	TRBJ1-2	NA	NA	CASSYGRYNYGYTF	TGTGCCAGCAGTTACGGGAGGTATAACTATGGCTACACCTTC
TRBV11-2	TRBJ1-2	NA	NA	CASGTAGAYGYTF	TGTGCCAGCGGCACAGCCGGAGCCTATGGCTACACCTTC
TRBV11-2	TRBJ1-2	NA	NA	CASSLGLYGYTF	TGTGCCAGCAGCTTAGGCCTCTATGGCTACACCTTC
TRBV11-3	TRBJ2-1	TRBD2	NA	CASSPGLGSYNEQFF	TGTGCCAGCAGCCCGGGACTAGGTTCCTACAATGAGCAGTTCTTC
TRBV5-6	TRBJ1-1	NA	many	CASSSPGDLKDTEAFF	TGTGCCAGCAGCTCCCCGGGCGACCTAAAAGACACTGAAGCTTTCTTT
TRBV30	TRBJ2-5	NA	few	CAWSVGLEETQYF	TGTGCCTGGAGTGTAGGGTTAGAAGAGACCCAGTACTTC
TRBV6-4	TRBJ2-1	TRBD2	NA	CASSDSKGLAGEKNEQFF	TGTGCCAGCAGTGACTCGAAGGGGCTAGCGGGAGAGAAGAATGAGCAGTTCTTC
TRBV2	TRBJ2-1	NA	NA	CATWGPPRDEQFF	TGTGCCACCTGGGGACCGCCAAGAGATGAGCAGTTCTTC
TRBV7-3	TRBJ2-3	NA	NA	CASSLVRDTDTQYF	TGTGCCAGCAGCTTAGTCAGGGACACAGATACGCAGTATTTT
TRBV19	TRBJ2-5	NA	NA	CASSIDDIQETQYF	TGTGCCAGTAGTATAGATGACATCCAAGAGACCCAGTACTTC
TRBV18	TRBJ2-3	NA	NA	CASSTIDSTDTQYF	TGTGCCAGCTCAACCATCGACAGCACAGATACGCAGTATTTT
TRBV30	TRBJ1-3	NA	NA	CAWTRLASGNTIYF	TGTGCCTGGACCCGACTCGCCTCTGGAAACACCATATATTTT
TRBV10-3	TRBJ2-1	NA	NA	CAISGRGNSYNEQFF	TGTGCCATCAGTGGTAGGGGGAACTCGTACAATGAGCAGTTCTTC
TRBV15	TRBJ2-7	NA	NA	CATSRGRVYEQYF	TGTGCCACCAGCAGAGGTCGGGTCTACGAGCAGTACTTC
TRBV9	TRBJ1-2	NA	NA	CASSRPGGAGGYTF	TGTGCCAGCAGCCGACCAGGAGGGGCGGGTGGCTACACCTTC
TRBV6-5	TRBJ2-7	NA	NA	CASRYDTTSGLALSF	TGTGCCAGCAGGTATGACACTACGTCGGGACTGGCCTTATCCTTC
TRBV28	TRBJ2-2	NA	NA	CASKETPHMITGELFF	TGTGCCAGCAAGGAAACACCCCATATGATCACCGGGGAGCTGTTTTTT
TRBV9	TRBJ2-7	NA	once	CASSVAGEYYEQYF	TGTGCCAGCAGCGTGGCAGGGGAGTACTACGAGCAGTACTTC
TRBV27	TRBJ2-5	TRBD2	NA	CASSRTSGIETQYF	TGTGCCAGCAGTCGGACTAGCGGGATAGAGACCCAGTACTTC
TRBV30	TRBJ2-6	TRBD1	NA	CAWSVDRGQIAGANVLTF	TGTGCCTGGAGTGTGGACAGGGGGCAGATTGCTGGGGCCAACGTCCTGACTTTC
TRBV10-2	TRBJ1-2	TRBD1	NA	CASGLQGITDYGYTF	TGCGCCAGCGGACTACAGGGGATTACTGACTATGGCTACACCTTC
TRBV28	TRBJ1-1	TRBD1	NA	CASSEGTGVKIAFF	TGTGCCAGCAGTGAAGGGACAGGGGTTAAAATAGCTTTCTTT
TRBV28	TRBJ2-7	NA	few	CASSFWGQQYF	TGTGCCAGCAGTTTCTGGGGCCAGCAGTACTTC
TRBV21-1	TRBJ2-7	NA	NA	CASSKGVAGLAGGTDPYEQYF	TGTGCCAGCAGCAAAGGGGTTGCGGGGCTAGCGGGAGGAACAGACCCCTACGAGCAGTACTTC
TRBV7-2	TRBJ2-1	TRBD2	many	CASSLVSSGRGEQFF	TGTGCCAGCAGCTTAGTTTCTAGCGGGAGGGGTGAGCAGTTCTTC
TRBV6-5	TRBJ2-5	NA	few	CASGDSAWTQYF	TGTGCCAGCGGAGATTCTGCCTGGACCCAGTACTTC
TRBV11-2	TRBJ2-2	NA	NA	CASSLSTIGELFF	TGTGCCAGCAGCTTAAGTACCATCGGGGAGCTGTTTTTT
TRBV18	TRBJ2-7	NA	NA	CASSRVEEAWNEQYF	TGTGCCAGCTCACGGGTTGAGGAGGCCTGGAACGAGCAGTACTTC